One and the same sample provided the 30 T cell receptor beta chains below, sequenced in a study of molecular identifiers for immune sequencing clone quantification. TCRdb re-derived calls from the PCR reads in MiXCR, one entry per CDR3 protein. The profile shows over 85,000 distinct CDR3 sequences, around a fifth of them singletons. Sequencing used naive CD8+ T cells from blood, with Jurkat cell RNA spiked in. Subset of the sample: FACS-sorted CD8+CD4-CCR7+CD45RA+ naive T cells. These receptors were taken from a human donor in good health. Some libraries in this study had Jurkat cell RNA spiked in.

With respect to this clonotype: This may arise from a read error, as a much more abundant clone is one base away. The chain uses TRBV7-2 and TRBJ2-2, with D perhaps TRBD1 (6 bases). CDR3 size: 15 residues. Germline CDR1 reads SGHTA; CDR2 reads FQGNSA. Here the CDR3 reads CASSFFQGTTGELSF. CDR3 bases: TGTGCCAGCAGCTTTTTCCAGGGGACCACCGGGGAGCTGTCTTTT.

Comment on this clonotype: Compared with germline, one end of the junction differs, possibly owing to a read error. V gene TRBV7-2 combines with J gene TRBJ2-7; 9 nucleotides align to TRBD1. The CDR3 extends over 15 amino acids. Germline CDR1 is SGHTA and CDR2 is FQGNSA. In nucleotides, the CDR3 is TGTGCCAGCAGCTCCCACGGGACAGGGTTAGACGTGGAGGTCTTC. Amino acid sequence: CASSSHGTGLDVEVF.

This clonotype has more than one count but fewer than ten. This chain uses TRBV4-3 with TRBJ2-3, with 10 bases identical to TRBD2. V shed 0 bases and J 5 bases; nucleotides not matched to a gene: 11. CDR1 and CDR2 from the germline V gene are LGHNA and YSLEER. The CDR3 totals 18 residues. This CDR3 is CASSQEWSLAGVEDTQYF. The CDR3 DNA is TGCGCCAGCAGCCAAGAATGGTCCCTAGCGGGAGTAGAAGATACGCAGTATTTT.

This clonotype has ten or more counts. The chain has TRBV19 and TRBJ2-4, with D possibly TRBD2 on 6 matching bases. The V and J ends lost 7 bases and 1 base respectively, with 14 bases between them. This CDR3 spans 15 amino acids. The germline V gene has CDR1 LNHDA and CDR2 SQIVND (reference sequence). CDR3 region: CASTTLGGAKNIQYF. CDR3 coding DNA: TGTGCCAGTACCACTCTAGGAGGGGCCAAAAACATTCAGTACTTC.

This clonotype was counted at least ten times. The chain links TRBV29-1 to TRBJ2-5; D is ambiguous. Trimming removed 3 bases at V and 5 bases at J, with 10 bases between. The CDR3 totals 12 residues. Germline CDR1 reads SQVTM; CDR2 reads ANQGSEA. This CDR3 is CSVDPLGETQYF. The CDR3, as DNA: TGCAGCGTTGACCCCCTCGGGGAGACCCAGTACTTC. The full variable domain, with the rest looked up from reference TRBV29-1 and TRBJ2-5, is SAVISQKPSRDICQRGTSLTIQCQVDSQVTMMFWYRQQPGQSLTLIATANQGSEATYESGFVIDKFPISRPNLTFSTLTVSNMSPEDSSIYLCSVDPLGETQYFGPGTRLLVL.

This clonotype appeared many times. The CDR3 is CASSWGQSTDTQYF. CDR3 in DNA: TGTGCCAGCAGCTGGGGACAGAGCACAGATACGCAGTATTTT. This rearrangement joins TRBV5-6 to TRBJ2-3; the match to TRBD1 covers 7 bases. Germline-derived CDR1 and CDR2 are SGHDT and YYEEEE. There are 14 residues in the CDR3. The trim removed 3 bases at V and 0 bases at J, leaving 1 base unmatched.

This clonotype came up many times. The chain recombines TRBV4-3 with TRBJ2-7, with D perhaps TRBD2 (5 bases). The V end was cut by 4 bases, the J end by 1 base, with 8 bases between. Germline loops: CDR1 LGHNA, CDR2 YSLEER. The CDR3 has 13 residues. The CDR3 sequence is CASSPRLSYEQYF. DNA for the CDR3: TGCGCCAGCAGCCCTAGACTATCCTACGAGCAGTACTTC.

This clonotype turned up a few times. V usage is TRBV9 and J usage is TRBJ2-7; D call uncertain. CDR3 size: 14 residues. V was trimmed by 0 bases and J by 1 base, leaving 8 bases between them. Germline CDR1 SGDLS, CDR2 YYNGEE. The CDR3: CASSVGSSSYEQYF. In DNA form, the CDR3 reads TGTGCCAGCAGCGTAGGGTCTAGTTCCTACGAGCAGTACTTC.

This clonotype was seen more than once but under ten times. The V and J genes are TRBV6-5 and TRBJ2-5, with TRBD2 matching over 14 bases. Germline CDR1 MNHEY, CDR2 SVGAGI. Trimming took 1 base from V and 0 from J; bases not matched to a gene: 7. The CDR3 contains 19 residues. CDR3 nucleotides: TGTGCCAGCAGTTACTGGGGGACTAGCGGGGGCCTGTACCAAGAGACCCAGTACTTC. This codes for CASSYWGTSGGLYQETQYF.

This clonotype was found many times. V is TRBV6-5 and J is TRBJ2-7; 7 bases align to TRBD1. CDR3 length equals 13 residues. Germline values: CDR1 MNHEY, CDR2 SVGAGI. J gave up 6 bases and V 5 bases, and 7 bases lay outside the gene matches. The CDR3 DNA sequence: TGTGCCAGCAGTAAAGGAACAGGGGTCGAGCAGTACTTC. It translates to CASSKGTGVEQYF.

This clonotype appeared a few times. This chain uses TRBV7-3 with TRBJ2-1, with D unresolved. This CDR3 is built from 17 residues. Germline CDR1 and CDR2: SGHTA and FQGTGA. V gave up 4 bases and J gave up 0 bases, with 16 bases separating them. The CDR3 protein is CASSSLLTGSSYNEQFF. In nucleotides, the CDR3 is TGTGCCAGCAGCTCACTACTGACCGGCAGCTCCTACAATGAGCAGTTCTTC.

This clonotype showed up many times. The chain joins TRBV12-3 or TRBV12-4 to TRBJ2-4, with 9 bases fitting TRBD1. Germline trimming cut 6 bases from V and 2 bases from J; bases unmatched to any gene: 11. The CDR3 has 17 amino acids. CDR3 DNA: TGTGCCAGCAGCTCTTTATTACAGGGGGCGACCAAAAACATTCAGTACTTC. Amino acids: CASSSLLQGATKNIQYF.

This clonotype has a count of ten or more. The chain joins TRBV5-1 to TRBJ2-6; D gene uncertain. CDR1 is SGHRS and CDR2 is YFSETQ in the germline V gene. V dropped 0 bases and J dropped 0 bases, with 4 bases sitting between them. CDR3 length: 15 residues. CDR3 bases: TGCGCCAGCAGCTTGGACGCCTCTGGGGCCAACGTCCTGACTTTC. It translates to CASSLDASGANVLTF.

This clonotype was counted ten times or more. V gene TRBV7-2 combines with J gene TRBJ2-7, with D perhaps TRBD2 (6 bases). From germline, CDR1 is SGHTA and CDR2 FQGNSA. This CDR3 comprises 15 residues. V was cut by 4 bases and J by 3 bases, with 16 bases left in between. The CDR3 protein is CASSSGLGSLYEQYF. CDR3 coding DNA: TGTGCCAGCAGCTCAGGACTCGGGAGCCTCTACGAGCAGTACTTC.

This clonotype turned up a few times. The chain carries TRBV9 and TRBJ2-7, with 10 bases that match TRBD1. The length of the CDR3 is 15 residues. In germline, CDR1 is SGDLS, CDR2 YYNGEE. After removal of 4 bases from V and 3 bases from J, the junction contained 7 bases not matched to a gene. The CDR3 region is CASSYRDRGIYEQYF. The CDR3 DNA follows: TGTGCCAGCAGCTACCGGGACAGGGGTATCTACGAGCAGTACTTC.

Regarding this clonotype: A single base separates this from a much larger clone, so it may be a read error. The rearrangement joins TRBV3-1 to TRBJ2-2; no clear D gene. Germline loops: CDR1 LGHDT, CDR2 YNNKEL (reference sequence). This CDR3 is 15 amino acids long. V was pared by 1 base and J by 1 base, with 7 bases between. CDR3 amino acids: CASSQGSRNTGELFF. The CDR3 coding sequence is TGTGCCAGCAGCCAAGGGTCTAGGAACACCGGGGAGCTGTTTTTT. The whole variable domain, filled in from reference TRBV3-1 and TRBJ2-2, reads DTAVSQTPKYLVTQMGNDKSIKCEQNLGHDTMYWYKQDSKKFLKIMFSYNNKELIINETVPNRFSPKSPDKAHLNLHINSLELGDSAVYFCASSQGSRNTGELFFGEGSRLTVL.

Points on this clonotype: A read error may explain this, as a much larger clone is one base away. This sequence joins TRBV29-1 and TRBJ2-7, with a tentative D call TRBD1 (6 bases). The CDR3 totals 15 residues. From germline, CDR1 is SQVTM and CDR2 ANQGSEA. V was cut by 1 base and J by 2 bases, with 15 bases left in between. The CDR3 loop is CSVEGLQGQPYEQYF. Written as DNA, the CDR3 is TGCAGCGTTGAAGGTCTTCAGGGGCAACCCTACGAGCAGTACTTC.

This chain uses TRBV11-2 with TRBJ2-5; no definite D call. CDR3 length: 14 amino acids. CDR1 is SGHAT and CDR2 is FQNNGV in the germline V gene. V was cut by 0 bases and J by 4 bases, with 9 bases left in between. CDR3 loop: CASSLELPAETQYF. CDR3 DNA sequence: TGTGCCAGCAGCTTAGAACTTCCGGCAGAGACCCAGTACTTC. Based on the CDR3 plus reference TRBV11-2 and TRBJ2-5, the full variable domain is EAGVAQSPRYKIIEKRQSVAFWCNPISGHATLYWYQQILGQGPKLLIQFQNNGVVDDSQLPKDRFSAERLKGVDSTLKIQPAKLEDSAVYLCASSLELPAETQYFGPGTRLLVL.

This clonotype was counted only a few times. The V gene is TRBV28, the J gene TRBJ2-1, with D perhaps assigned TRBD1 or TRBD2 (5 bases each). Trimming took 6 bases from V and 5 from J, leaving 17 bases between them. This CDR3 region has 15 residues. The germline V gene has CDR1 MDHEN and CDR2 SYDVKM. The CDR3 loop is CASSPARLGHNEQFF. CDR3 DNA: TGTGCCAGCAGCCCGGCTCGCCTGGGACACAATGAGCAGTTCTTC.

Many counts were recorded for this clonotype. V is TRBV20-1 and J is TRBJ2-3, with 14 bases that match TRBD2. The germline CDR1 and CDR2 sequences are DFQATT and SNEGSKA (reference sequence). V was clipped by 4 bases and J by 2 bases; unmatched bases: 11. The length of the CDR3 is 18 residues. CDR3 amino acids: CSAMGLAGASPHTDTQYF. The CDR3 bases are TGCAGTGCTATGGGACTAGCGGGAGCAAGCCCCCACACAGATACGCAGTATTTT.

Many counts were recorded for this clonotype. The genes are TRBV4-3 and TRBJ2-7; the D is unclear. The CDR3 totals 18 residues. Germline CDR1 LGHNA, CDR2 YSLEER. Trimming stripped 0 bases from V and 6 bases from J, with 24 bases between. In nucleotides, the CDR3 is TGCGCCAGCAGCCAAGATGGATGCCGAGCCATCATGGGCTCCGAGCAGTACTTC. It translates to CASSQDGCRAIMGSEQYF.

A word on this clonotype: A much larger clone sits a single nucleotide away, making a read error possible. V usage is TRBV3-1 and J usage is TRBJ2-3, with D possibly being TRBD1 (5 bases). Germline V gives CDR1 LGHDT, CDR2 YNNKEL (reference sequence). The CDR3 totals 14 residues. V was cut by 4 bases and J by 2 bases, with 10 bases left in between. In DNA, the CDR3 is TGTGCCAGCAGCCGGGGCAGGGTCACAGATACGCAGTATTTT. Translating it yields CASSRGRVTDTQYF.

This CDR3 is CASSTGQGCEQYF. The CDR3 nucleotides read TGTGCCAGCAGCACGGGACAGGGGTGCGAGCAGTACTTC. V usage is TRBV9 and J usage is TRBJ2-7; TRBD1 agrees at 10 bases. The CDR3 length is 13 residues. In germline, CDR1 is SGDLS, CDR2 YYNGEE. The ends lost 4 bases at V and 6 bases at J; junction bases unmatched: 4.

At least ten counts were recorded for this clonotype. This chain links TRBV5-6 with TRBJ1-4; D call uncertain. Trimming shortened V by 0 bases and J by 8 bases, and 14 bases separated the two germline ends. CDR3 length: 15 amino acids. Germline V CDR1 and CDR2: SGHDT, YYEEEE. The CDR3 region is CASSLGPIGGEKLFF. CDR3 sequence (DNA): TGTGCCAGCAGCTTGGGCCCTATAGGAGGGGAAAAACTGTTTTTT.

This clonotype was picked up many times. V and J are TRBV6-6 and TRBJ2-7; D ambiguous. CDR3 length: 14 amino acids. V was cut by 8 bases and J by 2 bases, with 16 bases left in between. Germline CDR1 MNHNY, CDR2 SVGAGI (reference sequence). The CDR3 DNA sequence: TGTGCCAGCCACCCGGCGGAAGCCCCCTACGAGCAGTACTTC. Encoded protein: CASHPAEAPYEQYF.

At least ten counts were recorded for this clonotype. The rearrangement links TRBV2 to TRBJ1-5; 8 bases match TRBD1. V lost 6 bases and J lost 3; bases outside the gene matches: 7. This CDR3 contains 15 residues. Germline V gives CDR1 SNHLY, CDR2 FYNNEI. The DNA for the CDR3 is TGTGCCAGCAGGAAGACAGGGGAGACCAATCAGCCCCAGCATTTT. It yields the protein CASRKTGETNQPQHF.

The sample holds many counts of this clonotype. The J gene is TRBJ1-5, the V gene TRBV4-1, with TRBD1 matching 8 bases. The CDR3 is made up of 18 amino acids. CDR1 is MGHRA, CDR2 YSYEKL, per germline. The V gene end was trimmed by 5 bases and the J gene end by 0 bases; junction bases not matched to a gene: 12. CDR3 in amino acids: CASSLAGGPFDSNQPQHF. The CDR3 DNA reads as TGCGCCAGCAGCTTAGCAGGGGGCCCTTTTGATAGCAATCAGCCCCAGCATTTT.

This clonotype was seen a few times. This chain connects TRBV13 to TRBJ2-3; the match to TRBD2 covers 16 bases. J was trimmed by 6 bases and V by 5 bases; bases with no gene match: 11. Per germline, CDR1 PRHDT and CDR2 FYEKMQ (reference sequence). CDR3 length: 18 residues. The CDR3 loop is CASSPGTSGRGPQDTQYF. CDR3 DNA sequence: TGTGCCAGCAGCCCCGGGACTAGCGGGAGGGGGCCCCAGGATACGCAGTATTTT.

This clonotype appeared a few times. This chain connects TRBV24-1 to TRBJ2-2; possibly TRBD2 for D (5 bases). Per the germline V gene, CDR1 is KGHDR and CDR2 is SFDVKD. V was trimmed by 7 bases and J by 6 bases, leaving 8 bases between them. This CDR3 has 12 amino acids. In nucleotides, the CDR3 is TGTGCCACCAGGGGGAGTGCCGGGGAGCTGTTTTTT. This codes for CATRGSAGELFF.

This clonotype was detected many times. This chain connects TRBV11-3 to TRBJ2-3; 12 nucleotides line up with TRBD2. CDR1 SGHNT and CDR2 YENEEA come from the germline V gene. The CDR3 contains 16 residues. With V trimmed by 5 bases and J by 2 bases, 5 bases remained unmatched. CDR3 in DNA: TGTGCCAGCAGCCCAAGACTAGCGGGGGTCACAGATACGCAGTATTTT. Translation: CASSPRLAGVTDTQYF. The whole variable domain, remainder taken from reference TRBV11-3 and TRBJ2-3, is EAGVVQSPRYKIIEKKQPVAFWCNPISGHNTLYWYLQNLGQGPELLIRYENEEAVDDSQLPKDRFSAERLKGVDSTLKIQPAELGDSAVYLCASSPRLAGVTDTQYFGPGTRLTVL.